One and the same sample provided the 8 T cell receptor beta chains below, sequenced in a study of cytomegalovirus exposure and HLA in healthy donors. Amplification used 60 Vbeta primers and 13 Jbeta primers. TCRdb keeps only in-frame clones here, not all; method: immunoSEQ multiplex PCR. The table lists 100,000 to 150,000 clones, around 70% of them singletons, with 2.9% in the top ten. The sequenced material came from PBMCs. The receptors come from a human donor in good health.

The V and J genes are TRBV28 and TRBJ2-7; 7 bases are shared with TRBD1. Per germline, CDR1 MDHEN and CDR2 SYDVKM. The CDR3 extends over 14 amino acids. Trimming cost V 5 bases and J 3 bases; bases outside gene matches: 7. The CDR3 DNA reads TGTGCCAGCAGTCTCACAGGGGCGCACTACGAGCAGTACTTC. Its protein product is CASSLTGAHYEQYF.

The CDR3, as DNA: TGTGCCAGTAGTATACGTCTCCTTAACACTGAAGCTTTCTTT. Translating gives CASSIRLLNTEAFF. The chain has TRBV19 and TRBJ1-1, with D uncertain. Trimming left V 2 bases short and J 2 bases short, with 9 bases between. CDR3 length: 14 residues. Germline V gene data show CDR1 as LNHDA and CDR2 as SQIVND (reference sequence).

The gene calls are TRBV27 and TRBJ2-2, with 7 bases fitting TRBD2. Germline V gene lookup returns CDR1 MNHEY and CDR2 SMNVEV (reference sequence). The J segment lost 4 bases and the V segment lost 3 bases, leaving 2 bases of the junction unmatched. This CDR3 comprises 14 residues. CDR3 sequence reads: CASSLRGSTGELFF. DNA of the CDR3: TGTGCCAGCAGTTTGCGGGGGAGCACCGGGGAGCTGTTTTTT.

The chain has TRBV27 and TRBJ2-7, with TRBD2 identical over 11 bases. The junction had 12 bases not matched to a gene; V was cut back by 8 bases and J by 6 bases. Germline lookup yields CDR1 MNHEY and CDR2 SMNVEV (reference sequence). This CDR3 is 15 amino acids long. The CDR3 spells CASGAIAGGPGEQYF. CDR3 bases: TGTGCCAGCGGTGCTATAGCGGGAGGGCCAGGCGAGCAGTACTTC.

This clone was detected a few times. The gene calls are TRBV7-8 and TRBJ1-6; TRBD1 matches at 7 bases. With 4 bases clipped from V and 7 bases from J, the junction kept 10 bases outside the gene matches. The CDR3 extends over 16 amino acids. Germline CDR1 reads SGHVS; CDR2 reads FQNEAQ. CDR3 sequence reads: CASSSLSDRVNSPLHF. For the CDR3, the DNA is TGTGCCAGCAGCTCCCTTAGCGACAGGGTAAATTCACCCCTCCACTTT.

The chain couples TRBV7-7 to TRBJ2-2, with D maybe TRBD2 (6 bases). The V gene's germline CDR1 is SSHAT and CDR2 FNYEAQ (reference sequence). The CDR3 spans 16 residues. The CDR3: CASGPGLPGNTGELFF. Here the CDR3 DNA reads TGTGCTAGCGGCCCGGGACTGCCGGGTAACACCGGGGAGCTGTTTTTT.

The genes are TRBV19 and TRBJ2-7; the D gene is possibly TRBD2 (5 bases). The V gene lost 3 bases and the J gene lost 2 bases, with 8 bases spanning the gap. This CDR3 has 13 amino acids. Per the germline V gene, CDR1 is LNHDA and CDR2 is SQIVND (reference sequence). In DNA, the CDR3 is TGTGCCAGTAGTATCGGACTCACCTACGAGCAGTACTTC. Protein: CASSIGLTYEQYF.

The chain has TRBV28 and TRBJ2-7; no clear D gene. V was shortened by 3 bases and J by 3 bases, with 6 bases between the two germline ends. Germline CDR1 MDHEN, CDR2 SYDVKM. This CDR3 spans 12 amino acids. The CDR3 spells CASSLVGYEQYF. CDR3 nucleotide sequence: TGTGCCAGCAGTTTGGTCGGCTACGAGCAGTACTTC.